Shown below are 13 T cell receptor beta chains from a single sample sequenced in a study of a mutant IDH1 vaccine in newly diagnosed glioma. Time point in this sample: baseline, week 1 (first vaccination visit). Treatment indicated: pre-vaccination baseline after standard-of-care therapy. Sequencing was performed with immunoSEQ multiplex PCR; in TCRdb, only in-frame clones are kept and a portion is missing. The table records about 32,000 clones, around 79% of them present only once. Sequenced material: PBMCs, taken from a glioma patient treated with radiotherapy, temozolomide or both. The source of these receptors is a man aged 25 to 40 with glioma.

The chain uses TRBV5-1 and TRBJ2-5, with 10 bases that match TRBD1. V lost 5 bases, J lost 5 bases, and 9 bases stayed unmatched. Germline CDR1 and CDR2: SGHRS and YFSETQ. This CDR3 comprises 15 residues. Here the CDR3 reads CASSFLGQGPETQYF. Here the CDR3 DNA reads TGCGCCAGCAGTTTCCTGGGACAGGGGCCGGAGACCCAGTACTTC.

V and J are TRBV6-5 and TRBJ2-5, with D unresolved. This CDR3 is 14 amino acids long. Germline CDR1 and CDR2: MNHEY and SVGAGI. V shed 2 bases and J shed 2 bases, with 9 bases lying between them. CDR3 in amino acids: CASSYGQFQETQYF. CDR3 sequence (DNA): TGTGCCAGCAGTTACGGGCAGTTTCAAGAGACCCAGTACTTC.

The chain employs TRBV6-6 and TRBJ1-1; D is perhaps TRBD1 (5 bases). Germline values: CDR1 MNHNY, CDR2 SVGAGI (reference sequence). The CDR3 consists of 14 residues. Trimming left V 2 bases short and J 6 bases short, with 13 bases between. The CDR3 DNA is TGTGCCAGCAGTTACGTTGGGGGGTTGGCTGAAGCTTTCTTT. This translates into CASSYVGGLAEAFF.

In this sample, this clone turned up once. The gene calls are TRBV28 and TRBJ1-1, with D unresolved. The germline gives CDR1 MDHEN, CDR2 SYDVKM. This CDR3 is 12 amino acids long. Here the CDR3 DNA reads TGTGTAAGTCGTGGAGGCTACACTGAAGCTTTCTTT. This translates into CVSRGGYTEAFF.

This CDR3 reads CASSAARVYEEKLFF. CDR3 bases: TGTGCCAGCAGCGCCGCACGGGTATATGAAGAAAAACTGTTTTTT. V usage is TRBV7-9 and J usage is TRBJ1-4; D is undetermined. V shed 5 bases and J shed 8 bases, with 18 bases lying between them. The CDR3 runs 15 residues. Germline V CDR1 and CDR2: SEHNR, FQNEAQ (reference sequence).

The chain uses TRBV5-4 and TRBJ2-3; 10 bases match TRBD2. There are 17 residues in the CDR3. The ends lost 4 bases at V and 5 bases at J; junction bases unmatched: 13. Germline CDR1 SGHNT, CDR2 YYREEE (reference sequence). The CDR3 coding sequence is TGTGCCAGCAGCAATTACGCTAGCGGGGGCCGTTTAGATACGCAGTATTTT. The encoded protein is CASSNYASGGRLDTQYF.

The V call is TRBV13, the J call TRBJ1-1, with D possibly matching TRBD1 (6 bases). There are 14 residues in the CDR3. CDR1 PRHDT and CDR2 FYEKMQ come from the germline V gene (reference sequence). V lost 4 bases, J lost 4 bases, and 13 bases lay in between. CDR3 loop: CASSSGGAGTEAFF. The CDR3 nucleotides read TGTGCCAGCAGCTCCGGGGGGGCGGGCACTGAAGCTTTCTTT.

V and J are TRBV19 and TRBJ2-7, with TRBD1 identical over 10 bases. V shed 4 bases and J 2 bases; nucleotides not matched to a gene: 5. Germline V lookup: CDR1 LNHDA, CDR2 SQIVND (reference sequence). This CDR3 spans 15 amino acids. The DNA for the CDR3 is TGTGCCAGTAGTAACGCAGGACAGGGGGCCTACGAGCAGTACTTC. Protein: CASSNAGQGAYEQYF.

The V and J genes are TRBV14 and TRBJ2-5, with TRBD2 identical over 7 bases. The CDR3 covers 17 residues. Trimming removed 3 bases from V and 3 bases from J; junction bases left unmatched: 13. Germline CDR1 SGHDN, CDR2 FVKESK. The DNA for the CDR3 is TGTGCCAGCAGCCATTTTCCCAAGGGAGGGGCCGAAGAGACCCAGTACTTC. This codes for CASSHFPKGGAEETQYF. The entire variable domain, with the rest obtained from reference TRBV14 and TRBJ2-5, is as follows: EAGVTQFPSHSVIEKGQTVTLRCDPISGHDNLYWYRRVMGKEIKFLLHFVKESKQDESGMPNNRFLAERTGGTYSTLKVQPAELEDSGVYFCASSHFPKGGAEETQYFGPGTRLLVL.

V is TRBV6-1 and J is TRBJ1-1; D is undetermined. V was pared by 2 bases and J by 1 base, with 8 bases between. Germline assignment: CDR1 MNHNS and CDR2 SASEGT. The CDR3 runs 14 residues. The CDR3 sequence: CASSEREGNTEAFF. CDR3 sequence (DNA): TGTGCCAGCAGTGAACGGGAAGGGAACACTGAAGCTTTCTTT.

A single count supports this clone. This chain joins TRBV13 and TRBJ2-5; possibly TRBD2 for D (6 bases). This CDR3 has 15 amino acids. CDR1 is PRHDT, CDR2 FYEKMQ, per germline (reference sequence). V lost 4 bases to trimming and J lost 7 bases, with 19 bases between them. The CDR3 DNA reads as TGTGCCAGCAGCTCCGGACTACCCCCGCTAGGGACCCAGTACTTC. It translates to CASSSGLPPLGTQYF.

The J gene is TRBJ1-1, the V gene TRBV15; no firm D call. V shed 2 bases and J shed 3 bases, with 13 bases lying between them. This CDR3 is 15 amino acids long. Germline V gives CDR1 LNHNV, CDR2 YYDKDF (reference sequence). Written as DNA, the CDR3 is TGTGCCACCAGCAGAAGACGGACTTCGGACACTGAAGCTTTCTTT. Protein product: CATSRRRTSDTEAFF.

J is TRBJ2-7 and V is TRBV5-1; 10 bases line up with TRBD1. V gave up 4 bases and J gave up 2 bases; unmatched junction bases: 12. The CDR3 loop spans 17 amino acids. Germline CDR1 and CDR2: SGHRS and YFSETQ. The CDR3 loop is CASSPAPSGTGAYEQYF. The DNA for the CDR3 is TGCGCCAGCAGCCCCGCCCCCTCCGGGACAGGGGCCTACGAGCAGTACTTC.